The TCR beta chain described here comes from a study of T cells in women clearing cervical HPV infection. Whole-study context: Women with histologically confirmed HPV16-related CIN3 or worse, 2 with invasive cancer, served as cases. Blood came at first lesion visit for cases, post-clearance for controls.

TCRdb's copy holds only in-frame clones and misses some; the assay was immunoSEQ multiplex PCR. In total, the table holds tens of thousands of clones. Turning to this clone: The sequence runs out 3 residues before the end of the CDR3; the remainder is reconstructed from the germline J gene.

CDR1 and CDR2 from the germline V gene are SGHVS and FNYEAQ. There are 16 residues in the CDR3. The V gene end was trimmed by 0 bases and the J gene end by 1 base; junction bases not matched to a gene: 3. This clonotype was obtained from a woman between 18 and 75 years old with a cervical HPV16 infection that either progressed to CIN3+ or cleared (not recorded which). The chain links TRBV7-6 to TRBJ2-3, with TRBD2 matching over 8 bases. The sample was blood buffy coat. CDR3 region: CASSLASGGGTDTQYF. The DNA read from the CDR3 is TGTGCCAGCAGCTTAGCGTCCGGGGGGGGCACAGATACG.